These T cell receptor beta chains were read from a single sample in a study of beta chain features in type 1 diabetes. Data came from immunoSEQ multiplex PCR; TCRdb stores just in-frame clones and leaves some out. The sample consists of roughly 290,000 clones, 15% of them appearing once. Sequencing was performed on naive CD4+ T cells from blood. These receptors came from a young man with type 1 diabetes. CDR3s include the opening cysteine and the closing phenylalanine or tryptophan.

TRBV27	CASSLYALSGSGNEQFF
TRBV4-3	CASSQGGPSTDTQYF
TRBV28	CASSLRLAGTQETQYF
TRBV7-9	CASSPGQGGFDEQYF
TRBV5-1	CASSLDGRLAGVGETQYF
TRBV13	CASSLLAGGYTYEQYF
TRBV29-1	CSPEVRSGKKETQYF
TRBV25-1	CASSESGVQETQYF
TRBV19	CASSSGQGRETQYF
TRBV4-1	CASSQRSGKLSYNSPLHF
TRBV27	CASSLSISGSGNQPQHF
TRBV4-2	CASSQVVGRTLAKNIQYF
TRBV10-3	CAISEKLASSYNEQFF
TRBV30	CAWSFLTGATNEKLFF
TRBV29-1	CSVRTGGGYEQYF
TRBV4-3	CASSQGGQSYYGYTF
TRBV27	CASSSLDSGGGYTF
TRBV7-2	CASSIGLAGGYEQYF
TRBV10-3	CAISLGQGAHEQYF
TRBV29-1	CSGGQGDTQYF
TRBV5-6	CASSLAGLAFQETQYF
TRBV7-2	CASSLLGLVSNADTQYF
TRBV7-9	CASSSTGTGPDNEQFF
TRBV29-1	CSVRTGISNQPQHF
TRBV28	CASGRGYEQYF
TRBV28	CASSTYGAMSTDTQYF
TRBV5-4	CASSSGQLRDEKLFF
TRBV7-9	CASSLRPGRGTDTQYF
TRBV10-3	CAISDSGTGNYGYTF
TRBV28	CASSLMNTEAFF
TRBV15	CATSSQGAGMNTEAFF
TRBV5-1	CASSLEFGQETQYF
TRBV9	CASSVGLAGGSSGANVLTF
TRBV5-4	CASSSPDRSHEQYF
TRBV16	CASSLDRVNEKLFF
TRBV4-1	CASTSRDKGYNEQFF
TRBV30	CAWSLRRGGYTF
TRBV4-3	CASSQDRYQETQYF
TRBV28	CASRGQSLNF
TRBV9	CASSVDPGNIQYF
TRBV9	CASSGLAHSYNEQFF
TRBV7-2	CASSFVGGGDYEQYF
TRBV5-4	CASSTSMGGEQYF
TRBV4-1	CASSHGLFQETQYF
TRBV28	CASRKQGVTYNEQFF
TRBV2	CASSGGLGSYDEQFF
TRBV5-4	CASSLGSGSLREQYF
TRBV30	CARSRGSSYEQYF
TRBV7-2	CASSFRGPTTGPGYTF